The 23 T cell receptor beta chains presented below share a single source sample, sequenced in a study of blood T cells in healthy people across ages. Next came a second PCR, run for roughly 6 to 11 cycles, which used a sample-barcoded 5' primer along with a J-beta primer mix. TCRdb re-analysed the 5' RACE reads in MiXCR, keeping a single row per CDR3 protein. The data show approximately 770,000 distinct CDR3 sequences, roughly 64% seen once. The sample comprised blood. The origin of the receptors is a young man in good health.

This chain's CDR3 is CSADGTPKDDEQFF. The CDR3 nucleotides are TGCAGTGCTGATGGGACTCCAAAGGACGATGAGCAGTTCTTC. The chain recombines TRBV20-1 with TRBJ2-1; D might be TRBD2 (6 bases). Germline values: CDR1 DFQATT, CDR2 SNEGSKA (reference sequence). V was cut by 5 bases and J by 8 bases, with 19 bases left in between. The CDR3 extends over 14 amino acids.

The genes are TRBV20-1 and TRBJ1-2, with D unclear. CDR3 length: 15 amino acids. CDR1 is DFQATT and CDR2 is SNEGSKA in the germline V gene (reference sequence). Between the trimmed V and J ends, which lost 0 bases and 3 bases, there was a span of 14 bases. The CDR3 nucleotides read TGCAGTGCTAGAGATACACAGAAGAGAGACTATGGCTACACCTTC. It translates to CSARDTQKRDYGYTF.

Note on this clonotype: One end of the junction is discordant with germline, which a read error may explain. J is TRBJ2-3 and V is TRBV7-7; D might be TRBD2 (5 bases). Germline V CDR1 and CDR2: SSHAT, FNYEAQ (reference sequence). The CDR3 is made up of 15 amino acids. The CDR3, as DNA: TGTGCTAGCAGCTCTAGCCCAACCAGCACAGATACGCAGTATTTT. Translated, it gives CASSSSPTSTDTQYF.

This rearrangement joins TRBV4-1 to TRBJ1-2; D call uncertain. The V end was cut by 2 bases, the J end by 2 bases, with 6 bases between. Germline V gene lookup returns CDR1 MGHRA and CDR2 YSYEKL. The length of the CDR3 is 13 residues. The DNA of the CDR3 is TGCGCCAGCAGCCAATGGGTAAACTATGGCTACACCTTC. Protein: CASSQWVNYGYTF.

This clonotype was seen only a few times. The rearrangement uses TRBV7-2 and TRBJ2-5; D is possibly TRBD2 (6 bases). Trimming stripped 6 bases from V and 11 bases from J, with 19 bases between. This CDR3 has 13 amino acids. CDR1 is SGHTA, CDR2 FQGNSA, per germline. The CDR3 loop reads CASRGSGRNEQYF. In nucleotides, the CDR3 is TGTGCCAGCAGAGGAAGCGGGCGAAATGAGCAGTACTTC.

Here the CDR3 reads CAISSGLAGISGANVLTF. CDR3 nucleotide sequence: TGTGCCATCAGCTCAGGGCTAGCGGGCATCTCTGGGGCCAACGTCCTGACTTTC. This chain links TRBV10-3 with TRBJ2-6; 8 nucleotides agree with TRBD2. The ends lost 6 bases at V and 0 bases at J; junction bases unmatched: 10. From germline, CDR1 is ENHRY and CDR2 SYGVKD. The CDR3 covers 18 residues.

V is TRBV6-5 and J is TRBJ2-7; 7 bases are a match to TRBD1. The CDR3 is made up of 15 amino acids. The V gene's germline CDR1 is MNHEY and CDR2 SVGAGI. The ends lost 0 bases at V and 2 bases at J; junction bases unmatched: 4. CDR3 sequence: CASSYSETGPYEQYF. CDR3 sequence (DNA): TGTGCCAGCAGTTACTCGGAGACAGGGCCCTACGAGCAGTACTTC.

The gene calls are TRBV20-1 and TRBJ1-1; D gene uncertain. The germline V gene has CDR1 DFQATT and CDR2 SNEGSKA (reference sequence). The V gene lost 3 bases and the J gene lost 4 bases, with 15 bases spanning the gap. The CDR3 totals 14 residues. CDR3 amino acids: CSARFGGISTEAFF. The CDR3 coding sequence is TGCAGTGCTAGGTTCGGAGGGATTTCCACTGAAGCTTTCTTT.

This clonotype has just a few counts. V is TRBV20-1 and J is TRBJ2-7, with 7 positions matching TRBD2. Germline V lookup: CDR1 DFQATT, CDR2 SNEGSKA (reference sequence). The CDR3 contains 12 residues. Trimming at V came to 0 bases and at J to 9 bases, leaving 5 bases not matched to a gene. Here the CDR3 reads CSARDQGGAQYF. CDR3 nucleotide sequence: TGCAGTGCTAGAGATCAGGGAGGGGCGCAGTACTTC.

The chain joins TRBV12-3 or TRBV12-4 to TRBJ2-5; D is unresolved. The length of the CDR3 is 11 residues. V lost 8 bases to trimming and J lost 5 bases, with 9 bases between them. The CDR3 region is CASAVAETQYF. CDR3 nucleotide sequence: TGTGCCAGCGCAGTCGCCGAGACCCAGTACTTC.

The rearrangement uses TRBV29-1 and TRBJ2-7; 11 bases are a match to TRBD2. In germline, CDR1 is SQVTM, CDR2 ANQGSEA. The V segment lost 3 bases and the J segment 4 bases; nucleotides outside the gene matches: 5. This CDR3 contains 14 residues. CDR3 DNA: TGCAGCGTTGAGGGTCCTAGCGGGAGGTACGAGCAGTACTTC. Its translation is CSVEGPSGRYEQYF.

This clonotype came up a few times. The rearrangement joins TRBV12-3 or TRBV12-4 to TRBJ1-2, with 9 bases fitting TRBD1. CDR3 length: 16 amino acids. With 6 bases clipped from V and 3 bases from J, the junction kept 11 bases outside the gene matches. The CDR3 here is CASSDAGQGFDYGYTF. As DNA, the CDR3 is TGTGCCAGCAGCGACGCTGGACAGGGGTTTGACTATGGCTACACCTTC.

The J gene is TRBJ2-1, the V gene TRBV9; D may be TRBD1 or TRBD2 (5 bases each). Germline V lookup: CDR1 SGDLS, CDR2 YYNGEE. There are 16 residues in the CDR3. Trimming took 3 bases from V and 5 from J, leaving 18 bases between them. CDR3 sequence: CASSAGQGPTNNEQFF. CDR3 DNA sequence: TGTGCCAGCAGCGCCGGTCAGGGACCCACCAACAATGAGCAGTTCTTC.

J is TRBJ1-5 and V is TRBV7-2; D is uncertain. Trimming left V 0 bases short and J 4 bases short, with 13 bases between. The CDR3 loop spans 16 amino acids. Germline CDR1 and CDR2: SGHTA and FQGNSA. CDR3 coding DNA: TGTGCCAGCAGCTTAGCCCTCGGGCAGTCTAATCAGCCCCAGCATTTT. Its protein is CASSLALGQSNQPQHF. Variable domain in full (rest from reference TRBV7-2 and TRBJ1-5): GAGVSQSPSNKVTEKGKDVELRCDPISGHTALYWYRQSLGQGLEFLIYFQGNSAPDKSGLPSDRFSAERTGGSVSTLTIQRTQQEDSAVYLCASSLALGQSNQPQHFGDGTRLSIL.

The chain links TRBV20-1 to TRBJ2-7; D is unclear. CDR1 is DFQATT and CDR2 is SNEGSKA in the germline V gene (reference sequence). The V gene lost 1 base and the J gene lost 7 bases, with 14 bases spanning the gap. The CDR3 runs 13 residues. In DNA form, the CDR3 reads TGCAGTGCTAGAGCGTATATTGGCAATGAGCAGTACTTC. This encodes CSARAYIGNEQYF.

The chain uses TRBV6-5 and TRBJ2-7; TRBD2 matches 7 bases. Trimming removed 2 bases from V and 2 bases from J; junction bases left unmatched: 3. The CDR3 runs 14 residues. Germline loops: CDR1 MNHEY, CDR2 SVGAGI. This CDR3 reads CASSYGGSAYEQYF. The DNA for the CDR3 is TGTGCCAGCAGTTACGGCGGGAGTGCCTACGAGCAGTACTTC.

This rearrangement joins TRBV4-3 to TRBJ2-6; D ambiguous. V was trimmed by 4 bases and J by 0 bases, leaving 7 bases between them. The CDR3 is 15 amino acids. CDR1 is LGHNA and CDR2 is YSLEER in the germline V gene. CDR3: CASSPDPSGANVLTF. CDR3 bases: TGCGCCAGCAGCCCTGATCCCTCTGGGGCCAACGTCCTGACTTTC.

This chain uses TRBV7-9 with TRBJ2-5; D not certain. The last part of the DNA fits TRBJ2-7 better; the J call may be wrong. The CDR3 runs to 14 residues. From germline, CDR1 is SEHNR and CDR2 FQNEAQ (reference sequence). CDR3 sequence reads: CASGRAQTPGEQYF. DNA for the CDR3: TGTGCCAGCGGCCGGGCCCAAACCCCGGGCGAGCAGTACTTC.

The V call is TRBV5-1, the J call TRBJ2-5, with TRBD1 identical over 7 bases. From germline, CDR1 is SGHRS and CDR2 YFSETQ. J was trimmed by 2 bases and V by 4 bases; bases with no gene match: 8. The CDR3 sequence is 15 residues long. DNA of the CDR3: TGCGCCAGCAGCCCCTGGACAGGAAAACAAGAGACCCAGTACTTC. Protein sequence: CASSPWTGKQETQYF. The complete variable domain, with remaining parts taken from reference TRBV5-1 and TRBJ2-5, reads KAGVTQTPRYLIKTRGQQVTLSCSPISGHRSVSWYQQTPGQGLQFLFEYFSETQRNKGNFPGRFSGRQFSNSRSEMNVSTLELGDSALYLCASSPWTGKQETQYFGPGTRLLVL.

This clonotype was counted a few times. CDR3 coding DNA: TGTGCCAGCAGTCCAACTAGCTGGGGCGAGCAGTACTTC. It yields the protein CASSPTSWGEQYF. The chain combines TRBV28 with TRBJ2-7, with D perhaps matching TRBD2 (6 bases). V was cut by 5 bases and J by 6 bases, with 14 bases left in between. From germline, CDR1 is MDHEN and CDR2 SYDVKM. The CDR3 contains 13 residues. Drawing the rest from reference TRBV28 and TRBJ2-7, the complete variable domain is DVKVTQSSRYLVKRTGEKVFLECVQDMDHENMFWYRQDPGLGLRLIYFSYDVKMKEKGDIPEGYSVSREKKERFSLILESASTNQTSMYLCASSPTSWGEQYFGPGTRLTVT.

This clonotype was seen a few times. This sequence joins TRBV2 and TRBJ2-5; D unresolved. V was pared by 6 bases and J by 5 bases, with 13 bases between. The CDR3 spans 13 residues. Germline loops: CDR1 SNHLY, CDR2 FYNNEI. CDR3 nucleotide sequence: TGTGCCAGCAGGGCCGATCTTGGGGAGACCCAGTACTTC. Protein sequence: CASRADLGETQYF.

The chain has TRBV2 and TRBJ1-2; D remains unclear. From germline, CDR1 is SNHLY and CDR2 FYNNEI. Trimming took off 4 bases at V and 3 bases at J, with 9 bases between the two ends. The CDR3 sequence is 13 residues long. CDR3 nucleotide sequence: TGTGCCAGCAGTGGAGGAATGGACTATGGCTACACCTTC. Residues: CASSGGMDYGYTF.

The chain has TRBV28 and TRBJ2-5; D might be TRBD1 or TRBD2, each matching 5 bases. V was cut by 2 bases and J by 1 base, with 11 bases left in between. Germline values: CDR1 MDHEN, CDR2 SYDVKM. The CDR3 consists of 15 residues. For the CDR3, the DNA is TGTGCCAGCAGTTTAATCCTTGGGGGCCAAGAGACCCAGTACTTC. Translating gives CASSLILGGQETQYF.